These T cell receptor beta chains were read from a single sample in a study of blood T cell repertoires in COVID-19. Using immunoSEQ multiplex PCR, the repertoire was profiled, and TCRdb retains in-frame clones only, with some absent. The sample carries around 89,000 clones, 80% to 90% recorded once. Sequencing used peripheral blood. These receptors were collected from a man aged 50 to 59 with acute or convalescent COVID-19. The CDR3 runs from the conserved cysteine through the conserved F or W. The D gene is left open where the match is weak. The size entry is marked missing in some rows and otherwise reads once, few, many or a size class.

abundance | j_gene | v_gene | d_gene | CDR3nt | CDR3aa
. | TRBJ2-3 | TRBV7-9 | TRBD2 | TGTGCCAGCACCTCCCGCGGGGGGCGGGTCACAGATACGCAGTATTTT | CASTSRGGRVTDTQYF
. | TRBJ1-3 | TRBV5-1 | TRBD1 | TGCGCCAGCAGTACAGGGGGCGCGGGAGGAAACACCATATATTTT | CASSTGGAGGNTIYF
. | TRBJ2-2 | TRBV11-2 | . | TGTGCCAGCAGCTTTCCTGTTACAGGTTTCACCGGGGAGCTGTTTTTT | CASSFPVTGFTGELFF
once | TRBJ1-2 | TRBV2 | . | TGTGCCAGCAGTGAAAGACCGGGTAATGGCTACACCTTC | CASSERPGNGYTF
. | TRBJ1-2 | TRBV7-8 | TRBD1 | TGTGCCAGCAGCACTGACAGGGGCTATGGCTACACCTTC | CASSTDRGYGYTF
. | TRBJ1-1 | TRBV3-1/TRBV3-2 | TRBD1 | TGTGCCAGCAGCCACCTGGATGAAACAGGGGGGGTTTTCTTT | CASSHLDETGGVFF
. | TRBJ2-3 | TRBV5-1 | TRBD1 | TGCGCCAGCAGCTTCCCAGGGGGCGAAGATACGCAGTATTTT | CASSFPGGEDTQYF
. | TRBJ1-1 | TRBV5-1 | . | TGCGCCAGCAGCTTGGGAGGGGAGGTCGGCACTGAAGCTTTCTTT | CASSLGGEVGTEAFF
. | TRBJ1-5 | TRBV14 | . | TGTGCCAGCAGCCAAGAACCTACGAGGGGGGGGCAAGATCAGCCCCAGCATTTT | CASSQEPTRGGQDQPQHF
. | TRBJ1-2 | TRBV15 | . | TGTGCCACCAGCAGCAAACGGGACTATGGCTACACCTTC | CATSSKRDYGYTF
. | TRBJ1-4 | TRBV30 | TRBD1 | TGTGCCTGGAGGAGGGGACAGGGCTATGAAAAACTGTTTTTT | CAWRRGQGYEKLFF
once | TRBJ1-1 | TRBV4-2 | . | TGTGCCAGCAGCCAAGAAGGCTCAGGGAACACTGAAGCTTTCTTT | CASSQEGSGNTEAFF
few | TRBJ1-2 | TRBV5-4 | TRBD1 | TGTGCCAGCAGCGTGGACAGGGGATTTTGGGGCTACACCTTC | CASSVDRGFWGYTF
few | TRBJ1-1 | TRBV3-1/TRBV3-2 | TRBD1 | TGTGCCAGCAGCCAAATCCAGGGGGGTGAAGCTTTCTTT | CASSQIQGGEAFF